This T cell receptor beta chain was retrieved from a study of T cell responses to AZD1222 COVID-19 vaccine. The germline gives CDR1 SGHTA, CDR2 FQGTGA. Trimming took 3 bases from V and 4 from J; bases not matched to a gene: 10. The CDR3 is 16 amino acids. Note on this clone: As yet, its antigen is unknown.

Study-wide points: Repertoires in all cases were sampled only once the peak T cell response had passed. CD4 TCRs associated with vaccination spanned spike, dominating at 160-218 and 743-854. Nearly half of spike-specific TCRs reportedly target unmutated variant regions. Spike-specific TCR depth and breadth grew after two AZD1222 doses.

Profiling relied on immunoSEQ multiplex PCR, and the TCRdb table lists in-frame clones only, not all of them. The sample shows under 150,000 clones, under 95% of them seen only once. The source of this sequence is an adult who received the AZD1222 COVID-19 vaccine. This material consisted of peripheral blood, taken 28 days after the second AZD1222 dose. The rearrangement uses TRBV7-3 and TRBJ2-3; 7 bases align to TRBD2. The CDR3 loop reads CASSLGLAGASDTQYF. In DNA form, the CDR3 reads TGTGCCAGCAGCTTGGGACTGGCGGGAGCGTCAGATACGCAGTATTTT.